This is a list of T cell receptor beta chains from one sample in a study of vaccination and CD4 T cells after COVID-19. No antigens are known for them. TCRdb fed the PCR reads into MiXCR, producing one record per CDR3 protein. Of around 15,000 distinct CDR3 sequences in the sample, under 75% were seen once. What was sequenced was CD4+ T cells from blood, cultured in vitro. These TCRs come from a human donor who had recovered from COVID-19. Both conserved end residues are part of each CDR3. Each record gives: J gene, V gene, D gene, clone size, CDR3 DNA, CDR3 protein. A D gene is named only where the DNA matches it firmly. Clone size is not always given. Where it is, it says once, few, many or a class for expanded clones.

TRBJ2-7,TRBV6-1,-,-,TGTGCCAGCGCGGGGACAGCACCCTACGAGCAGTACTTC,CASAGTAPYEQYF
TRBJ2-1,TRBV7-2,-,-,TGTGCCAGCAGCTTCGCTTACTCGTCCAATGAGCAGTTCTTC,CASSFAYSSNEQFF
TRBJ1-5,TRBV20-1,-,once,TGCAGTGCTAGAGCCAGGGGCACCAATCAGCCCCAGCATTTT,CSARARGTNQPQHF
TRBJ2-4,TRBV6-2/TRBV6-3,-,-,TGTGCCAGCAGTTCGGGGGAGCTGGCCAAAAACATTCAGTACTTC,CASSSGELAKNIQYF
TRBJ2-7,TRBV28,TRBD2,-,TGTGCCAGCAGCCCAGCTAGCGGGAGGGCCTACGAGCAGTACTTC,CASSPASGRAYEQYF
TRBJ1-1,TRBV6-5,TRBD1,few,TGTGCCAGCAGTTTCTCCGGGACAGGGAACACTGAAGCTTTCTTT,CASSFSGTGNTEAFF
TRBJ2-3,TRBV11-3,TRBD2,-,TGTGCCAGCAGCTTAGGTAGACTAGCGGGTCTCACAGATACGCAGTATTTT,CASSLGRLAGLTDTQYF
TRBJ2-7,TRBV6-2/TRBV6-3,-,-,TGTGCCAGCAGTTACGATCCTAGCTCCTACGAGCAGTACTTC,CASSYDPSSYEQYF
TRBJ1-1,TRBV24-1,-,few,TGTGCCACCAGTGCCGGAGACAGGAACACTGAAGCTTTCTTT,CATSAGDRNTEAFF
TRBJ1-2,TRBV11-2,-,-,TGTGCCAGCAGCGACAGGTTCCCGAATGGCTACACCTTC,CASSDRFPNGYTF
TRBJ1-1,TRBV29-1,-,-,TGCAGCGTGCCACTATCGGGAGGGACGAACACTGAAGCTTTCTTT,CSVPLSGGTNTEAFF
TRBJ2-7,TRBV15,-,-,TGTGCCACCAGCCAGAACTTGGGAGCCTACGAGCAGTACTTC,CATSQNLGAYEQYF
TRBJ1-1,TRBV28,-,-,TGTGCCAGCAGTTCCCCGGACCCGCGGGGCACTGAAGCTTTCTTT,CASSSPDPRGTEAFF
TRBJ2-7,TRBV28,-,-,TGTGCCAGCAGTCCCCAGAGAAGGGGAAGGGCCTACGAGCAGTACTTC,CASSPQRRGRAYEQYF
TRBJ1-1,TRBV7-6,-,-,TGTGCCAGCAGCTTAGGATGGAACACTGAAGCTTTCTTT,CASSLGWNTEAFF
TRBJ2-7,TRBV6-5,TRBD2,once,TGTGCCAGCAGTTACCGGACTAGCGGGCGGGGCGAGCAGTACTTC,CASSYRTSGRGEQYF
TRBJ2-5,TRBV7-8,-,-,TGTGCCAGCAGCTTTCGTGGGGAGACCCAGTACTTC,CASSFRGETQYF
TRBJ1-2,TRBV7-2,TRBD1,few,TGTGCCAGCAGCTTGGACAGGTGGAACTATGGCTACACCTTC,CASSLDRWNYGYTF
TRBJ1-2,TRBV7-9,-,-,TGTGCCAGCAGCTTAGCAGGGAACTATGGCTACACCTTC,CASSLAGNYGYTF
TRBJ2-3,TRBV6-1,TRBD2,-,TGTGCCAGTTACCGACGTCGTTTTAGCGGGAGGGCCGCTAGCACAGATACGCAGTATTTT,CASYRRRFSGRAASTDTQYF
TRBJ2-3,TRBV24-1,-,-,TGTGCCACCAGTGACCTGAGGAAAGCCCCCGATACGCAGTATTTT,CATSDLRKAPDTQYF
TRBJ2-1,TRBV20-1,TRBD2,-,TGCAGTGCAATAGGGACTAGCGGGAGCATCTCCTACAATGAGCAGTTCTTC,CSAIGTSGSISYNEQFF
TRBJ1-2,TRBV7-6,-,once,TGTGCCAGCAGCCGGGGACATGGTTATGGCTACACCTTC,CASSRGHGYGYTF
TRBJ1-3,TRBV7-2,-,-,TGTGCCAGCAGCTTAGGTACAGCCCGGGCAGGAAACACCATATATTTT,CASSLGTARAGNTIYF
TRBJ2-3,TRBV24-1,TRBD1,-,TGTGCCACCAGTCCTAGGGACAGGGGGGGCGCAGATACGCAGTATTTT,CATSPRDRGGADTQYF
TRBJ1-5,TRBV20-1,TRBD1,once,TGCAGTGCTAGAGGGACAGGGGGCAGGCAGCCCCAGCATTTT,CSARGTGGRQPQHF
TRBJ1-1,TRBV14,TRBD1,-,TGTGCCAGCAGCCAACGGGACAGGGGTACAGGGAACACTGAAGCTTTCTTT,CASSQRDRGTGNTEAFF
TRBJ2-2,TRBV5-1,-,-,TGCGCCAGCAGCTTGTCTTGGGTGGCCGGGGAGCTGTTTTTT,CASSLSWVAGELFF
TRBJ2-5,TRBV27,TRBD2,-,TGTGCCAGCAGACAAAGCGGGAGGGGGGAGACCCAGTACTTC,CASRQSGRGETQYF
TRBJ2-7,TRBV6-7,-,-,TGTGCCAGCAGTTACTCTACTGAGGGGGAAGCGGAGAGGGGGAGCTCCTACGAGCAGTACTTC,CASSYSTEGEAERGSSYEQYF
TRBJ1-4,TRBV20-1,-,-,TGCAGTGTGCGGCGCGTCATTAATGAAAAACTGTTTTTT,CSVRRVINEKLFF
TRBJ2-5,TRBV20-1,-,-,TGCAGTGCGGAGGAACGGCGGGAGACCCAGTACTTC,CSAEERRETQYF
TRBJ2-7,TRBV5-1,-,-,TGCGCCAGCAGCCCAACCGCCGGGCCTCTGTGGGCCTACGAGCAGTACTTC,CASSPTAGPLWAYEQYF
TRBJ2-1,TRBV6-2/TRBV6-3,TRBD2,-,TGTGCCAGCAGTTACTCACTAGCGGGAGGGCCCCATGAGCAGTTCTTC,CASSYSLAGGPHEQFF
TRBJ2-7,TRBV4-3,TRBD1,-,TGCGCCAGCAGCCAAGGACAGGGGGCGGCGGGCGAGAAGCGTCACTTC,CASSQGQGAAGEKRHF
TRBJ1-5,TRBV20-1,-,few,TGCAGTGCTAGAGATCCACAGGGATTTCAGCAGCCCCAGCATTTT,CSARDPQGFQQPQHF
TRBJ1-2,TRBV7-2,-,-,TGTGCCAGCAGCTTAGGGCAGCTATATGGCTACACCTTC,CASSLGQLYGYTF
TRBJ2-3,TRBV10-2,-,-,TGCGCCAGCAGGGACTTTTCTAGCACAGATACGCAGTATTTT,CASRDFSSTDTQYF
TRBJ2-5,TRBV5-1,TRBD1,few,TGCGCCAGCAGCTTGAAGGGACAGGGGAGAGAGACCCAGTACTTC,CASSLKGQGRETQYF
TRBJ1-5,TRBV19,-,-,TGTGCCAGTAGCCAACGGCCAGGGACCGCGCGGCCCCAGCATTTT,CASSQRPGTARPQHF
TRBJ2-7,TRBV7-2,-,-,TGTGCCAGCAGCTTAGCCCGTGTGGCTTCGGTGGCCAGCGAGCAGTACTTC,CASSLARVASVASEQYF
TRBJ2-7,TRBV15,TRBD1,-,TGTGCCACCAGCCTCCAGACAGGGCCCTTTCGCTACGAGCAGTACTTC,CATSLQTGPFRYEQYF
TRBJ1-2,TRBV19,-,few,TGTGCCAGTACCTCGTACTCTCCTAACTATGGCTACACCTTC,CASTSYSPNYGYTF
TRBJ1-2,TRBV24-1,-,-,TGTGCCACCAGTGACCCGACGGGAGCTAACTATGGCTACACCTTC,CATSDPTGANYGYTF
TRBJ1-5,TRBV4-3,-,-,TGCGCCAGCAGCCAAGAACACAATCAGCCCCAGCATTTT,CASSQEHNQPQHF
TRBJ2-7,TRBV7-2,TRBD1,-,TGTGCCAGCAGTCGACAGGGCCTGGTGGACGAGCAGTACTTC,CASSRQGLVDEQYF
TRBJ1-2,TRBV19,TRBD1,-,TGTGCCAGTAGTTCCCCCAGGGGGCTGGAAGGCTACACCTTC,CASSSPRGLEGYTF
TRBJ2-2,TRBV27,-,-,TGTGCCAGCAGAGAGGGACGGGTCGCGAGGGAGCTGTTTTTT,CASREGRVARELFF
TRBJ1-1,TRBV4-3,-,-,TGCGCCAGCAGCCAAGATGGCCACACTGAAGCTTTCTTT,CASSQDGHTEAFF
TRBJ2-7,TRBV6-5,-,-,TGTGCCAGCAGTTACGACAGAAACTCCTACGAGCAGTACTTC,CASSYDRNSYEQYF
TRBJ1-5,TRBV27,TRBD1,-,TGTGCCAGCAGTTCCCGCGGGACAGGGGCATCGCCCCAGCATTTT,CASSSRGTGASPQHF
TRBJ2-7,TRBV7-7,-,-,TGTGCTAGCAGCTTATCAGGGGGGGGAGAGCAGTACTTC,CASSLSGGGEQYF